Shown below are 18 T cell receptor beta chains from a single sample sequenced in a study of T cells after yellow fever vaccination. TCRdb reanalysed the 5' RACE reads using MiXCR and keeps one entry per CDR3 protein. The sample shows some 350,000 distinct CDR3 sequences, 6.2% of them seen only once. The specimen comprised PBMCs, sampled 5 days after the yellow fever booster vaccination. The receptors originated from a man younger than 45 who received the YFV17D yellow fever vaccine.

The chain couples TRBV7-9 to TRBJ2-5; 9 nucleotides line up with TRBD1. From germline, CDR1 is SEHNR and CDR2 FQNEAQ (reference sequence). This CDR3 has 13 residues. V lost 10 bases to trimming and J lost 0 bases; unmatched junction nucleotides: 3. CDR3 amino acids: CATQGANQETQYF. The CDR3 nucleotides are TGTGCCACACAGGGGGCAAACCAAGAGACCCAGTACTTC.

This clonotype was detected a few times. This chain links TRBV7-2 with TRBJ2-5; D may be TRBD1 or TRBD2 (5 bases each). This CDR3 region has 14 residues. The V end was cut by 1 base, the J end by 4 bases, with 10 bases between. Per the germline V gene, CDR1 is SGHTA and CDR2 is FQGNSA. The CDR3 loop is CASSLGNGGETQYF. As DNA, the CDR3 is TGTGCCAGCAGCTTAGGAAATGGGGGAGAGACCCAGTACTTC.

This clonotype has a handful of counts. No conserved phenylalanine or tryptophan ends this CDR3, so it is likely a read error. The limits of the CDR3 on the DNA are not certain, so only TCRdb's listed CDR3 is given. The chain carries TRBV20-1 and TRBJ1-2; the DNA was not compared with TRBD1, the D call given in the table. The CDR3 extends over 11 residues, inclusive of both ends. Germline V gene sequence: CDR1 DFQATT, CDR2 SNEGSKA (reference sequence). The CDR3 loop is CSARDPPTTAI.

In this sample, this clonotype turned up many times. DNA for the CDR3: TGCAGCGCACTTGGTAGCGCCCTATACAATGAGCAGTTCTTC. This gives the protein CSALGSALYNEQFF. This chain uses TRBV29-1 with TRBJ2-1; D might be TRBD2 (5 bases). Germline CDR1 SQVTM, CDR2 ANQGSEA. The CDR3 is 14 amino acids. The V end lost 7 bases, the J end lost 4 bases, and 17 bases lay between the germline ends.

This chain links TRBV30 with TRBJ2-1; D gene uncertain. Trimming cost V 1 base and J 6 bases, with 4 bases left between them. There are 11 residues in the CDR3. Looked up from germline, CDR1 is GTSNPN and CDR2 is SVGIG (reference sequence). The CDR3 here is CAWSAGNEQFF. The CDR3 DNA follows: TGTGCCTGGAGTGCAGGCAATGAGCAGTTCTTC. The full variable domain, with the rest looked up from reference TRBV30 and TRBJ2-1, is SQTIHQWPATLVQPVGSPLSLECTVEGTSNPNLYWYRQAAGRGLQLLFYSVGIGQISSEVPQNLSASRPQDRQFILSSKKLLLSDSGFYLCAWSAGNEQFFGPGTRLTVL.

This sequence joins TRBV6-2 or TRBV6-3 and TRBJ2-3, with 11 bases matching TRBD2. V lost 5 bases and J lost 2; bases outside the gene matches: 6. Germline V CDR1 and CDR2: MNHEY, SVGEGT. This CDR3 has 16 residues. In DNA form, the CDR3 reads TGTGCCAGCAGTCAACTAGCGGGAGACGTCACAGATACGCAGTATTTT. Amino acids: CASSQLAGDVTDTQYF.

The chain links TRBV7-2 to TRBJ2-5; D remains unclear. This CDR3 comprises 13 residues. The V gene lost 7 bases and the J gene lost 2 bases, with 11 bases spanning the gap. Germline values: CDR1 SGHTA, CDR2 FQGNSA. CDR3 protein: CASIPQIQETQYF. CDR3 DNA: TGTGCCAGCATCCCACAAATACAAGAGACCCAGTACTTC.

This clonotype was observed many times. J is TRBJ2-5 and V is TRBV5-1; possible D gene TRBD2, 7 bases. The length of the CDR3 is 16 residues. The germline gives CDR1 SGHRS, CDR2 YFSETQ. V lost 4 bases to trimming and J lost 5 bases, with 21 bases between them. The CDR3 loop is CASSAGWGGAVETQYF. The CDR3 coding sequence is TGCGCCAGCAGCGCAGGTTGGGGGGGCGCAGTGGAGACCCAGTACTTC.

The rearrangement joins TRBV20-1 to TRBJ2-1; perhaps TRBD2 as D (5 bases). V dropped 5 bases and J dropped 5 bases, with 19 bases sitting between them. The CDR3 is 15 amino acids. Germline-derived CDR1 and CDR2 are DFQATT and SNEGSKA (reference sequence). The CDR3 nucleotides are TGCAGTGCTCCCCCCTCGGATAGCGTAGACAATGAGCAGTTCTTC. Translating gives CSAPPSDSVDNEQFF.

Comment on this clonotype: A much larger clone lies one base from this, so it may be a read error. The CDR3 protein is CASGLSGVHNEQFF. The CDR3 DNA reads as TGTGCTAGTGGTCTGAGTGGAGTCCACAATGAGCAGTTCTTC. The chain combines TRBV12-5 with TRBJ2-1; D unclear. Germline V gives CDR1 LGHNT, CDR2 FRNRAP. The CDR3 has 14 amino acids. Between the trimmed V and J ends, which lost 5 bases and 5 bases, there was a span of 13 bases.

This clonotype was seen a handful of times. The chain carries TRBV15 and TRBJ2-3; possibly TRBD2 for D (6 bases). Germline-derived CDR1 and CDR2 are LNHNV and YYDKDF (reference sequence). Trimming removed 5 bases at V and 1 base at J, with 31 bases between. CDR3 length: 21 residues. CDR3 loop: CATSFQWGVSYLEPGTDTQYF. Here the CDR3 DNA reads TGTGCCACCAGCTTCCAATGGGGGGTTAGCTACTTAGAACCTGGCACAGATACGCAGTATTTT.

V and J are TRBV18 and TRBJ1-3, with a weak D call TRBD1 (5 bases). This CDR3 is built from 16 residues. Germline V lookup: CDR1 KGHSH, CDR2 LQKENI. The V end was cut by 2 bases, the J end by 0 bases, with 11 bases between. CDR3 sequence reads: CASSPSDSYSGNTIYF. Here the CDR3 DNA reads TGTGCCAGCTCACCATCAGACAGCTACTCTGGAAACACCATATATTTT.

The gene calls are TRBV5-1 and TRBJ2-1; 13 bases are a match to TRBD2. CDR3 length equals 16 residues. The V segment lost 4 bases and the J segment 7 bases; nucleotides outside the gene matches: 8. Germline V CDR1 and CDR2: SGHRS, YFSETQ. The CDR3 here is CASSPPRTSGSNEQFF. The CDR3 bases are TGCGCCAGCAGCCCCCCGAGGACTAGCGGGAGTAATGAGCAGTTCTTC.

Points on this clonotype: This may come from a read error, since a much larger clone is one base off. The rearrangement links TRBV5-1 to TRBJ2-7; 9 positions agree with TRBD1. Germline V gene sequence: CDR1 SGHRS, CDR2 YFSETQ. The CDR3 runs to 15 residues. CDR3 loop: CTSSLTWDRAHEQYF. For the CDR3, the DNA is TGCACCAGCAGCTTAACCTGGGACAGGGCCCACGAGCAGTACTTC.

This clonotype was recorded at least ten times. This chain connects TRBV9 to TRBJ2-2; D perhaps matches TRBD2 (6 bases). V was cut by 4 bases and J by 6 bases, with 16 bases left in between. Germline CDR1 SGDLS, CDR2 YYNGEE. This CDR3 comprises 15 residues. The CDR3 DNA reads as TGTGCCAGCAGCTTCCAGGCGGGGCAGGCCGGGGAGCTGTTTTTT. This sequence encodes CASSFQAGQAGELFF. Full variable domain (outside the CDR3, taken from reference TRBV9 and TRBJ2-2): DSGVTQTPKHLITATGQRVTLRCSPRSGDLSVYWYQQSLDQGLQFLIQYYNGEERAKGNILERFSAQQFPDLHSELNLSSLELGDSALYFCASSFQAGQAGELFFGEGSRLTVL.

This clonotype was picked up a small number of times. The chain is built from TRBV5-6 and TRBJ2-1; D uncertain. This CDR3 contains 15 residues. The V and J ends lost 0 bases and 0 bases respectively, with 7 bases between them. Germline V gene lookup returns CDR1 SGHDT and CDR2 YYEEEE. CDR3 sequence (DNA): TGTGCCAGCAGCTTGGATCCGAGCTCCTACAATGAGCAGTTCTTC. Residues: CASSLDPSSYNEQFF. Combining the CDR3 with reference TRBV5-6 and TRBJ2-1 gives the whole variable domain DAGVTQSPTHLIKTRGQQVTLRCSPKSGHDTVSWYQQALGQGPQFIFQYYEEEERQRGNFPDRFSGHQFPNYSSELNVNALLLGDSALYLCASSLDPSSYNEQFFGPGTRLTVL.

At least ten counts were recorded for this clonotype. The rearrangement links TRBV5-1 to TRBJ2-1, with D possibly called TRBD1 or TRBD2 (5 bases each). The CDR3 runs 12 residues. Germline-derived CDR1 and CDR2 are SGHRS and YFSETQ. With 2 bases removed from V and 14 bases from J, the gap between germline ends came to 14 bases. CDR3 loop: CASSLGTAPEFF. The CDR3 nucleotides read TGCGCCAGCAGCTTAGGGACGGCCCCCGAGTTCTTC.

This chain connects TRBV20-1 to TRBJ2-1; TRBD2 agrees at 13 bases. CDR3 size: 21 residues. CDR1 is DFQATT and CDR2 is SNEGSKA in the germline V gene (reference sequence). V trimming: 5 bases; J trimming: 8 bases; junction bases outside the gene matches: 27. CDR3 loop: CSAPGLAGARSGIRKGDEQFF. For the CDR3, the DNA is TGCAGTGCTCCAGGACTAGCGGGGGCCCGTTCGGGCATACGAAAGGGCGATGAGCAGTTCTTC.